What follows describes a single T cell receptor beta chain. Its antigen remains unknown. An end of the junction does not agree with germline; a read error may underlie this. Patient tissue came from resections in Japan or China, 2014–2017. Histologic diagnosis was independently verified by two lung pathologists. This specimen comes from a study of immune evolution from preneoplasia to lung adenocarcinoma. Clones were read by immunoSEQ multiplex PCR, and TCRdb kept only the in-frame ones, dropping some. The profile shows more than 6,500 clones, more than 70% of them singletons. Whole-study findings and limits: Top clone frequencies peaked in normal lung, apparently declining through invasive adenocarcinoma. Clonality was highest in normal lung, lower in later-stage lesions apparently.

This CDR3 spans 15 amino acids. Germline loops: CDR1 SNHLY, CDR2 FYNNEI. This TCR was sampled from a person between 65 and 79 years old with lung adenocarcinoma. The chain is built from TRBV2 and TRBJ2-7; TRBD2 agrees at 10 bases. The specimen sequenced was FFPE adjacent normal lung tissue. The CDR3 DNA sequence: TGTGCCAGCAGATCTTCTAGCGGGGGAGTCTACGGGCAGTACTTC. It encodes CASRSSSGGVYGQYF. Complete variable domain (other parts from reference TRBV2 and TRBJ2-7): EPEVTQTPSHQVTQMGQEVILRCVPISNHLYFYWYRQILGQKVEFLVSFYNNEISEKSEIFDDQFSVERPDGSNFTLKIRSTKLEDSAMYFCASRSSSGGVYGQYFGPGTRLTVT.